One sample yielded the 25 T cell receptor beta chains listed below, sequenced in a study of blood T cell repertoires in COVID-19. Data came from immunoSEQ multiplex PCR; TCRdb stores just in-frame clones and leaves some out. The repertoire consists of some 110,000 clones, with approximately 82% occurring once and the leading ten covering under 3%. Sequenced input: peripheral blood. The receptors here all came from a man younger than 45 with acute or convalescent COVID-19.

The V gene is TRBV5-1, the J gene TRBJ2-7, with a weak D call TRBD2 (5 bases). With 0 bases removed from V and 7 bases from J, the gap between germline ends came to 14 bases. Germline V lookup: CDR1 SGHRS, CDR2 YFSETQ. The CDR3 runs to 14 residues. This CDR3 is CASSLGREGGEQYF. CDR3 sequence (DNA): TGCGCCAGCAGCTTGGGACGGGAAGGTGGGGAGCAGTACTTC. The full variable domain, in which reference TRBV5-1 and TRBJ2-7 provide the parts outside the CDR3, is KAGVTQTPRYLIKTRGQQVTLSCSPISGHRSVSWYQQTPGQGLQFLFEYFSETQRNKGNFPGRFSGRQFSNSRSEMNVSTLELGDSALYLCASSLGREGGEQYFGPGTRLTVT.

V is TRBV27 and J is TRBJ2-1; the match to TRBD2 covers 9 bases. The CDR3 spans 14 residues. Germline lookup yields CDR1 MNHEY and CDR2 SMNVEV (reference sequence). V shed 10 bases and J 10 bases; nucleotides not matched to a gene: 14. CDR3 nucleotide sequence: TGTGCCACAAGGTCGGGCGGGAGGGCCAGGGAGCAGTTCTTC. Protein sequence: CATRSGGRAREQFF.

V is TRBV29-1 and J is TRBJ1-4, with D possibly TRBD1 on 6 matching bases. The CDR3 covers 13 residues. The germline gives CDR1 SQVTM, CDR2 ANQGSEA. With 3 bases removed from V and 10 bases from J, the gap between germline ends came to 15 bases. The CDR3 coding sequence is TGCAGCGTTGACCTGGGCAGGGGTGCAAAACTGTTTTTT. Its protein is CSVDLGRGAKLFF.

This clone was observed a few times. Written as DNA, the CDR3 is TGTGCCAGCAGCTTAGGGTCTCAGGGGAACCACTATGGCTACACCTTC. This codes for CASSLGSQGNHYGYTF. The chain joins TRBV7-9 to TRBJ1-2; the D gene is possibly TRBD1 (6 bases). Trimming cost V 1 base and J 3 bases, with 15 bases left between them. Germline V gene lookup returns CDR1 SEHNR and CDR2 FQNEAQ (reference sequence). This CDR3 is built from 16 residues.

In this sample, this clone turned up a few times. This chain uses TRBV12-3 or TRBV12-4 with TRBJ1-2; TRBD1 is a possible D gene (6 bases). V was trimmed by 8 bases and J by 2 bases, leaving 12 bases between them. The CDR3 totals 13 residues. The CDR3 spells CASARGQNYGYTF. CDR3 nucleotide sequence: TGTGCCAGCGCCAGGGGCCAAAACTATGGCTACACCTTC.

This sequence joins TRBV10-2 and TRBJ2-1; D is unresolved. Trimming took off 7 bases at V and 3 bases at J, with 4 bases between the two ends. CDR1 WSHSY and CDR2 SAAADI come from the germline V gene. This CDR3 contains 11 residues. The DNA for the CDR3 is TGCGCCAGCACCATCTACAATGAGCAGTTCTTC. This codes for CASTIYNEQFF.

A note on this clone: The same CDR3 also results from other DNA sequences found in this sample. The genes are TRBV4-2 and TRBJ2-1, with 8 positions matching TRBD2. The CDR3 is 15 amino acids. Germline trimming cut 0 bases from V and 4 bases from J; bases unmatched to any gene: 2. Germline V gene sequence: CDR1 LGHNA, CDR2 YNFKEQ. The CDR3 coding sequence is TGTGCCAGCAGCCAAGATACGGGAGGGTACAATGAGCAGTTCTTC. It translates to CASSQDTGGYNEQFF.

CDR3 DNA: TGTGCCAGCTCTTCCAATCAGGGGTCCGAAAACATTCAGTACTTC. Its protein is CASSSNQGSENIQYF. V is TRBV18 and J is TRBJ2-4, with TRBD1 as a possible D gene (6 bases). Germline CDR1 reads KGHSH; CDR2 reads LQKENI. Between the trimmed V and J ends, which lost 6 bases and 5 bases, there was a span of 17 bases. This CDR3 is 15 amino acids long.

The chain has TRBV21-1 and TRBJ1-1. TRBV21-1 is an annotated pseudogene. The CDR3 totals 16 residues. The chain's CDR3 is CASIREGSAGNTEAFF. CDR3 in DNA: TGTGCCAGCATCCGGGAAGGGTCGGCGGGGAACACTGAAGCTTTCTTT.

The chain has TRBV12-3 or TRBV12-4 and TRBJ1-2; D possibly corresponds to TRBD1 (5 bases). The CDR3 runs 12 residues. Trimming cost V 5 bases and J 3 bases, with 7 bases left between them. CDR3: CASSPTDYGYTF. CDR3 sequence (DNA): TGTGCCAGCAGTCCGACAGACTATGGCTACACCTTC.

This sequence joins TRBV2 and TRBJ1-6, with TRBD1 as a possible D gene (5 bases). Germline CDR1 reads SNHLY; CDR2 reads FYNNEI. There are 15 residues in the CDR3. V shed 3 bases and J shed 10 bases, with 16 bases lying between them. CDR3 sequence reads: CASSEPGLKLSPLHF. The CDR3, as DNA: TGTGCCAGCAGTGAGCCAGGGCTCAAACTCTCACCCCTCCACTTT.

V and J are TRBV5-8 and TRBJ2-1; 10 bases are shared with TRBD2. V lost 2 bases and J lost 0; bases outside the gene matches: 5. This CDR3 comprises 17 residues. Germline-derived CDR1 and CDR2 are SGHTS and YDEGEE. The CDR3 here is CASSFPGLASSYNEQFF. The CDR3 coding sequence is TGTGCCAGCAGCTTCCCGGGACTAGCGTCCTCCTACAATGAGCAGTTCTTC.

The V and J genes are TRBV16 and TRBJ1-5; D is uncertain. Trimming stripped 0 bases from V and 2 bases from J, with 5 bases between. This CDR3 is 14 amino acids long. The germline CDR1 and CDR2 sequences are KGHSY and FQNENV. The CDR3 DNA reads TGTGCCAGCAGCCAATCCTCGGGCAATCAGCCCCAGCATTTT. It codes for CASSQSSGNQPQHF.

This clone came up a few times. V is TRBV3-1 (or the pseudogene TRBV3-2) and J is TRBJ1-5, with 7 positions matching TRBD1. Germline V gives CDR1 LGHDT, CDR2 YNNKEL (reference sequence). The length of the CDR3 is 18 residues. The trim removed 0 bases at V and 7 bases at J, leaving 15 bases unmatched. The CDR3 protein is CASSQDFRLQGPGQPQHF. The CDR3 nucleotides read TGTGCCAGCAGCCAAGATTTCCGCTTACAGGGGCCCGGCCAGCCCCAGCATTTT.

The chain employs TRBV9 and TRBJ2-1; 14 nucleotides line up with TRBD2. The V and J ends lost 4 bases and 8 bases, in that order; junction bases with no gene match: 11. In germline, CDR1 is SGDLS, CDR2 YYNGEE. The CDR3 runs 17 residues. In DNA form, the CDR3 reads TGTGCCAGCAGCACCGGGACTAGCGGGAGTAGTTCTCATGAGCAGTTCTTC. It specifies CASSTGTSGSSSHEQFF. Looking up the rest from reference TRBV9 and TRBJ2-1 gives the full variable domain: DSGVTQTPKHLITATGQRVTLRCSPRSGDLSVYWYQQSLDQGLQFLIQYYNGEERAKGNILERFSAQQFPDLHSELNLSSLELGDSALYFCASSTGTSGSSSHEQFFGPGTRLTVL.

The J gene is TRBJ2-2, the V gene TRBV5-5, with TRBD1 matching 7 bases. This CDR3 is 13 amino acids long. The junction had 3 bases not matched to a gene; V was cut back by 4 bases and J by 6 bases. Germline V CDR1 and CDR2: SGHKS, YYEKEE (reference sequence). The DNA for the CDR3 is TGTGCCAGCAGCACGACAGGGCCCGGGGAGCTGTTTTTT. Translation: CASSTTGPGELFF.

For this clone: A much larger clone lies a single base off, so this may be a read error. This chain joins TRBV15 and TRBJ2-7; tentative D call: TRBD2 (5 bases). Germline V gives CDR1 LNHNV, CDR2 YYDKDF (reference sequence). The CDR3 loop spans 14 amino acids. V lost 4 bases and J lost 3, with 13 bases in between. In nucleotides, the CDR3 is TGTGCCACCAGCAAAGAGACCACTAGCTACGAGCAGTACTTC. Protein: CATSKETTSYEQYF.

The V and J genes are TRBV5-1 and TRBJ2-2, with TRBD1 identical over 10 bases. The CDR3 runs to 13 residues. Germline V gene sequence: CDR1 SGHRS, CDR2 YFSETQ. V lost 7 bases and J lost 3; bases outside the gene matches: 0. The CDR3 DNA follows: TGCGCCAGCGGACAGGGGGACACCGGGGAGCTGTTTTTT. Amino acid sequence: CASGQGDTGELFF.

V usage is TRBV7-2 and J usage is TRBJ2-7; D is perhaps TRBD2 (5 bases). The CDR3 contains 15 residues. The ends were cut back, 3 bases at V and 6 bases at J, with 18 bases in the middle. Germline values: CDR1 SGHTA, CDR2 FQGNSA. The CDR3 here is CASSFGAATPGEQYF. DNA of the CDR3: TGTGCCAGCAGCTTCGGAGCGGCCACTCCTGGCGAGCAGTACTTC.

The gene calls are TRBV7-2 and TRBJ2-4; maybe TRBD2 (7 bases). Germline V gene data show CDR1 as SGHTA and CDR2 as FQGNSA. Trimming pared 4 bases from V and 6 bases from J, leaving 16 bases between. The CDR3 is 15 residues long. The CDR3 bases are TGTGCCAGCAGCTACGAAGGGGGGGTGAGAAACATTCAGTACTTC. This encodes CASSYEGGVRNIQYF.

The chain links TRBV21-1 to TRBJ1-6; TRBD1 reflects the table's D call only, with no check against the DNA. TRBV21-1 is marked as a pseudogene. The CDR3 loop spans 17 amino acids. The CDR3 nucleotides read TGTGCCAGCAGCAAAGGTGCTAGGGGGACACCCCGAATTGCCCTCCACTTT. Amino acid sequence: CASSKGARGTPRIALHF.

V and J are TRBV5-1 and TRBJ1-4; 11 positions agree with TRBD1. V shed 9 bases, J shed 10 bases, and the junction held 17 bases outside the gene matches. The CDR3 runs 16 residues. Germline loops: CDR1 SGHRS, CDR2 YFSETQ. Here the CDR3 DNA reads TGCGCCATTCCTGGGTGGGGACAGGGGGACAGCGGAAAACTGTTTTTT. Translating gives CAIPGWGQGDSGKLFF.

Regarding this clone: The DNA is omitted, as the CDR3 cannot be located on it reliably, and the CDR3 follows TCRdb's listing. The CDR3 reads CASVGRGASGNYEQYV. The chain uses TRBV21-1 and TRBJ2-7; the D segment call TRBD2 is taken from the table without a DNA check. TRBV21-1 is given as a pseudogene. The CDR3 region is 16 residues in length, termini included.

J is TRBJ2-2 and V is TRBV30, with no clear D. There are 14 residues in the CDR3. V was shortened by 1 base and J by 5 bases, with 11 bases between the two germline ends. CDR1 and CDR2 (germline): GTSNPN, SVGIG (reference sequence). CDR3 nucleotide sequence: TGTGCCTGGAGTGATGTTCTTCGTACCGGGGAGCTGTTTTTT. This gives the protein CAWSDVLRTGELFF.

The chain links TRBV4-1 to TRBJ2-4; 12 bases match TRBD2. This CDR3 contains 14 residues. Germline V gives CDR1 MGHRA, CDR2 YSYEKL. V lost 10 bases, J lost 0 bases, and 1 base stayed unmatched. The CDR3: CATGLAGAKNIQYF. The CDR3 DNA sequence: TGCGCCACGGGACTAGCGGGAGCCAAAAACATTCAGTACTTC.